This T cell receptor (beta chain) originates from a study of vaccination effects on CD4 cells after COVID-19. Study details: Following the second dose by a median of 72 days, the post-vaccine samples were obtained.

Subsequent to less than eleven days of culture, CD4+ T cells were isolated. Each participant was administered two doses of either the BNT162b2 or the mRNA-1273 vaccine. The table came from immunoSEQ multiplex PCR; TCRdb's copy has only in-frame clones and leaves some out. The table has tens of thousands of clones, 65% to 80% seen once. Details on this clone: Its cognate antigen is unknown.

The V end was cut by 2 bases, the J end by 2 bases, with 12 bases between. The CDR3 contains 15 residues. Germline V gives CDR1 SEHNR, CDR2 FQNEAQ (reference sequence). This TCR was recovered from a human donor who received a COVID-19 vaccine. The chain couples TRBV7-9 to TRBJ1-2; D uncertain. The sample here was CD4+ T cells from PBMCs cultured without peptide, taken after COVID-19 vaccination. CDR3 region: CASSLIGVSNYGYTF. CDR3 sequence (DNA): TGTGCCAGCAGCTTAATCGGGGTATCCAACTATGGCTACACCTTC.